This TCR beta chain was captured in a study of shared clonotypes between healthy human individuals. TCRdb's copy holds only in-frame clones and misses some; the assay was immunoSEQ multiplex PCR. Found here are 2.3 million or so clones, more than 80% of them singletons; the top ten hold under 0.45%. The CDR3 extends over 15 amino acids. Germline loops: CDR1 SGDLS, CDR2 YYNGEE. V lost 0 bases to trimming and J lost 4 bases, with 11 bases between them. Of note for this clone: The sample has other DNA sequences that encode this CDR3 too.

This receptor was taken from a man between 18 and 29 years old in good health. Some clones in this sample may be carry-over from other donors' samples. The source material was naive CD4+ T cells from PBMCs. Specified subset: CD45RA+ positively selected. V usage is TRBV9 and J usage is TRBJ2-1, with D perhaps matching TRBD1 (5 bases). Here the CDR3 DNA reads TGTGCCAGCAGCGTAGTGGCAGGGTCATACAATGAGCAGTTCTTC. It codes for CASSVVAGSYNEQFF.